This T cell receptor (beta chain) was recovered during a study of post-analysis software for immune sequencing data. Study-wide results and limits: Included in a set of roughly five TRBV segments more frequent in patients than controls were TRBV5-6, TRBV5-1 and TRBV20-1. For normalized Chao1 diversity, multiple sclerosis patients scored significantly lower than controls did.

V was pared by 6 bases and J by 0 bases, with 11 bases between. Germline assignment: CDR1 ENHRY and CDR2 SYGVKD. This CDR3 region has 14 residues. cDNA libraries of TCR beta carried unique molecular identifiers. TCRdb re-derived calls from the PCR reads in MiXCR, one entry per CDR3 protein. The sample includes under 650,000 distinct CDR3 sequences, around 44% of them seen just once. With regard to this clonotype: Its matching antigen is unknown.

This clonotype originated in a girl aged 10 to 17 with multiple sclerosis. Material for sequencing was blood. This chain links TRBV10-3 with TRBJ1-1; TRBD1 is a possible D gene (6 bases). As DNA, the CDR3 is TGTGCCATCAGCCCGGGACACTTGAACACTGAAGCTTTCTTT. Amino acid sequence: CAISPGHLNTEAFF.